This T cell receptor (beta chain) was sequenced during a study of cytomegalovirus exposure and HLA in healthy donors. PCR primers comprised 60 Vbeta and 13 Jbeta primers. The assay was immunoSEQ multiplex PCR, and TCRdb's table has in-frame clones only and misses some. This repertoire shows 150,000 to 200,000 clones, around 75% found once; its top ten account for approximately 2.9%. The TCR sequence derives from a male donor in good health and CMV-seronegative. Sequenced: PBMCs.

The CDR3 nucleotides read TGTGCCTGGAGTGACGGTAGCGGGGGCCCAAATGAGCAGTTCTTC. Translated: CAWSDGSGGPNEQFF. The chain joins TRBV30 to TRBJ2-1, with 9 nucleotides matching TRBD2. In germline, CDR1 is GTSNPN, CDR2 SVGIG (reference sequence). The CDR3 totals 15 residues. V was pared by 1 base and J by 7 bases, with 8 bases of the junction left unmatched.